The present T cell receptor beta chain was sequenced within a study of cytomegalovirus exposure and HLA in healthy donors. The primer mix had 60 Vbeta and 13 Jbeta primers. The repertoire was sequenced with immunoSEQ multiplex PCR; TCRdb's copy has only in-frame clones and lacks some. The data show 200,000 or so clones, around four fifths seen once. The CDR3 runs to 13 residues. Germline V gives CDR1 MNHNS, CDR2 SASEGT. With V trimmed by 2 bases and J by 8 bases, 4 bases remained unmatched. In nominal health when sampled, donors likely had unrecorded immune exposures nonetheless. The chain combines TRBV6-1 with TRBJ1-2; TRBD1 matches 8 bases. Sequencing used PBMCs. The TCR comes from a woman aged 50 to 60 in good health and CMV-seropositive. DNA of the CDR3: TGTGCCAGCAGTGAACAGGGGGCGGGGGGCTACACCTTC. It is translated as CASSEQGAGGYTF.